Listed below are T cell receptor beta chains from one sample, sequenced in a study of T cells in Graves' hyperthyroidism and ophthalmopathy. TCRdb processed the multiplex PCR reads anew with MiXCR; each CDR3 protein has one entry. The table has 450,000 to 700,000 distinct CDR3 sequences, roughly 50% seen once; the top ten hold roughly 7.7%. Sample: peripheral blood or thyroid tissue (not recorded which). The receptors come from a woman aged 18-29 years with Graves' hyperthyroidism. Both conserved end residues are part of each CDR3. The D gene is left open where the match is weak. Some rows mark clone size as missing; the rest say once, few, many or name a class of expanded clone.

V	size	J	D	DNA	CDR3
TRBV30	few	TRBJ2-7	TRBD1	TGTGCCTGGACGTCGGGACAGGGCTTCTACGAGCAGTACTTC	CAWTSGQGFYEQYF
TRBV7-9	few	TRBJ1-4	NA	TGTGCCAGCAGCTTATCGGGGGGGGATGAAAAACTGTTTTTT	CASSLSGGDEKLFF
TRBV19	NA	TRBJ1-2	TRBD1	TGTGCCAGTAGCAACCCGGGACAGGGCATCTCACTCTATGGCTACACCTTC	CASSNPGQGISLYGYTF
TRBV10-3	NA	TRBJ2-7	TRBD2	TGTGCCATCAGTGATCGACGGGGGGTGGACGAGCAGTACTTC	CAISDRRGVDEQYF
TRBV15	NA	TRBJ2-7	NA	TGTGCCACCAGCAGTTACTCCGGGGTAAGCTCCTACGAGCAGTACTTC	CATSSYSGVSSYEQYF
TRBV9	NA	TRBJ1-6	TRBD1	TGTGCCAGCTCACCCCCTCGACAGGGTGGGAATTCACCCCTCCACTTT	CASSPPRQGGNSPLHF
TRBV19	NA	TRBJ1-1	NA	TGTGCCAGCCAGAGGGGTGGGTACACTGAAGCTTTCTTT	CASQRGGYTEAFF
TRBV7-2	many	TRBJ2-7	NA	TGTGCCAGCAGCTTAGACGGCGGTACCTACGAGCAGTACTTC	CASSLDGGTYEQYF
TRBV7-6	few	TRBJ1-4	NA	TGTGCCAGCAGCTTATTGCAGGGAAAACTGTTTTTT	CASSLLQGKLFF
TRBV7-4	few	TRBJ1-2	TRBD1	TGTGCCAGCAGTTTCGCCTACAAGACAGGGGGTAGCCCTAACTATGGCTACACCTTC	CASSFAYKTGGSPNYGYTF
TRBV11-2	many	TRBJ2-5	NA	TGTGCCAGCAGCTTATGGAGGAGGGAGGACAGTCGGGAGACCCAGTACTTC	CASSLWRREDSRETQYF
TRBV30	NA	TRBJ1-6	NA	TGTGCCTGGAGTGCCCCCGGCTGGGATACCTATAATTCACCCCTCCACTTT	CAWSAPGWDTYNSPLHF
TRBV18	many	TRBJ2-5	NA	TGTGCCAGCTCACCACCGATCATGGAGACCCAGTACTTC	CASSPPIMETQYF
TRBV4-1	many	TRBJ1-5	NA	TGCGCCAGCAGCCATGGACGGGCTCGGGGCAATCAGCCCCAGCATTTT	CASSHGRARGNQPQHF
TRBV6-1	NA	TRBJ2-2	TRBD1	TGTGCCAGCAGTGAAGGGATTGGGACAGGGTGGAACACCGGGGAGCTGTTTTTT	CASSEGIGTGWNTGELFF
TRBV5-1	many	TRBJ2-7	TRBD1	TGCGCCAGCAGCCCCCGGACAGGGCGAGCCGAGCAGTACTTC	CASSPRTGRAEQYF
TRBV7-2	NA	TRBJ2-2	NA	TGTGCCAGCAGAGGGTTCCGGGAGATCGGGGAGCTGTTTTTT	CASRGFREIGELFF
TRBV12-3/TRBV12-4	few	TRBJ1-4	NA	TGTGCCAGCACCTTTGGACCCGGGGGTAATGAAAAACTGTTTTTT	CASTFGPGGNEKLFF
TRBV12-5	many	TRBJ1-1	NA	TGTGCTAGTGGTTTGCACGTGACGGTGATGAACACTGAAGCTTTCTTT	CASGLHVTVMNTEAFF
TRBV7-2	NA	TRBJ2-5	TRBD2	TGTGCCAGCAGCGACCCAACTAGCGGGAGGGCCGCTGAGACCCAGTACTTC	CASSDPTSGRAAETQYF
TRBV5-5	NA	TRBJ2-5	TRBD2	TGTGCCTGCAATCCGGGCGGGAGGCCTCAAGAGACCCAGTACTTC	CACNPGGRPQETQYF
TRBV4-1	many	TRBJ1-4	NA	TGCGCCAGCAGCCAAGCGCCCCTCGGACGGGAAAAACTGTTTTTT	CASSQAPLGREKLFF
TRBV10-3	NA	TRBJ2-2	TRBD2	TGTGCCACGCTGGGCACGGCTAGCGGGACTACCACCACCGGGGAGCTGTTTTTT	CATLGTASGTTTTGELFF
TRBV10-3	NA	TRBJ2-7	TRBD1	TGTGCCATCGGGTCCGGGACAGACTCCTACGAGCAGTACTTC	CAIGSGTDSYEQYF
TRBV25-1	many	TRBJ2-7	NA	TGTGCCAGCAGTGAGCGTCTTAGACAGTACTTC	CASSERLRQYF
TRBV24-1	NA	TRBJ2-5	NA	TGTGCCACCAGTGATTTGGGGGACCACGAGCATACGGAGACCCAGTACTTC	CATSDLGDHEHTETQYF
TRBV5-1	NA	TRBJ2-5	TRBD2	TGCGCCAGCAGCCCAGGACTAGCGGGAGTGACAGAGACCCAGTACTTC	CASSPGLAGVTETQYF
TRBV9	many	TRBJ2-2	TRBD1	TGTGCCAGCAGCCCGGGACAGGGAAAGGGCGGGGAGCTGTTTTTT	CASSPGQGKGGELFF
TRBV7-9	NA	TRBJ2-7	NA	TGTGCCAGCGGCTCCCGAGGACAAGGTAGATACGAGCAGTACTTC	CASGSRGQGRYEQYF
TRBV20-1	many	TRBJ2-2	NA	TGCAGTGCTTGGGACGAGTACACCGGGGAGCTGTTTTTT	CSAWDEYTGELFF
TRBV4-1	NA	TRBJ2-1	TRBD2	TGCGCCAGCAGCCAACCGGGACTAGCAGGTAATGAGCAGTTCTTC	CASSQPGLAGNEQFF
TRBV7-8	many	TRBJ1-2	NA	TGTGTCAGCAGCGCTCAGGGACACTATGGCTACACCTTC	CVSSAQGHYGYTF
TRBV13	NA	TRBJ1-2	TRBD1	TGTGCCAGCAGCTACCGACAGGGGTATGGCTGCACCTTC	CASSYRQGYGCTF
TRBV18	many	TRBJ2-5	NA	TGTGCCAGCTCACCAGGAGCTAGCTCAAACTTGGGAGAGACCCAGTACTTC	CASSPGASSNLGETQYF
TRBV6-5	NA	TRBJ2-7	NA	TGTGCCAGCAGTCCTAAACGCTACGAGCAGTACTTC	CASSPKRYEQYF
TRBV29-1	NA	TRBJ2-7	TRBD2	TGCAGCGTTGGCCCTAGCGGGAGGGCCGGCTACGAGCAGTACTTC	CSVGPSGRAGYEQYF
TRBV18	NA	TRBJ1-5	NA	TGTGCCAGCTCACTGGACGGAATTAGCAATCAGCCCCAGCATTTT	CASSLDGISNQPQHF
TRBV2	NA	TRBJ1-1	TRBD1	TGTGCCAGCAGAGCCAACAGGGGAGGGGGCACTGAAGCTTTCTTT	CASRANRGGGTEAFF
TRBV11-3	few	TRBJ2-7	NA	TGTGCCAGCAGCTTTTTTACAGGCTTCTCCTACGAGCAGTACTTC	CASSFFTGFSYEQYF
TRBV20-1	many	TRBJ1-2	NA	TGCAGTGCTAGCAGGAGGACCGACCTTTTTGGCTACACCTTC	CSASRRTDLFGYTF
TRBV2	NA	TRBJ2-6	TRBD1	TGTGCCAGCAGGAACGTCAGGGGGTTCCTCTCTGGGGCCAACGTCCTGACTTTC	CASRNVRGFLSGANVLTF